The rows below give T cell receptor beta chains drawn from one sample of a study of T cells after yellow fever vaccination. A single record per CDR3 protein comes from TCRdb applying MiXCR to the 5' RACE reads. The sample contains about 73,000 distinct CDR3 sequences, 7.5% to 9% of which appear only once. The sample here was CD8+ T cells sorted from PBMCs, taken on the day of the yellow fever booster vaccination. These receptors originate from a man aged 30-40 years who received the YFV17D yellow fever vaccine. CDR3s include the opening cysteine and the closing phenylalanine or tryptophan. A D gene is named only where the DNA matches it firmly. Clone size is shown for a subset of rows, as once, few, many or a class of expanded clone.

NA	TRBV7-2	TRBJ2-7	few	CASSLVSAPTYEQYF	TGTGCCAGCAGCTTAGTTTCTGCCCCAACCTACGAGCAGTACTTC
TRBD1	TRBV19	TRBJ2-7	many	CASSLQGTSYEQYF	TGTGCCAGTAGTTTACAGGGGACCTCCTACGAGCAGTACTTC
NA	TRBV7-9	TRBJ2-2	many	CASTPRDVETGELFF	TGTGCCAGCACCCCCCGGGACGTAGAGACCGGGGAGCTGTTTTTT
NA	TRBV20-1	TRBJ2-5	many	CSARTGSETQYF	TGCAGTGCTAGAACGGGAAGCGAGACCCAGTACTTC
NA	TRBV7-9	TRBJ2-2	few	CASSDSSENTGELFF	TGTGCCAGCAGCGACTCTAGCGAGAACACCGGGGAGCTGTTTTTT
NA	TRBV5-6	TRBJ2-7	NA	CASSLRPYEQYF	TGTGCCAGCAGCTTGAGGCCCTACGAGCAGTACTTC
TRBD2	TRBV5-6	TRBJ2-5	NA	CASSLAWEGRVQETQYF	TGTGCCAGCAGCTTGGCGTGGGAGGGGAGGGTCCAAGAGACCCAGTACTTC
NA	TRBV2	TRBJ2-1	few	CASRGRVDYNEQFF	TGTGCCAGCAGGGGCCGGGTCGACTACAATGAGCAGTTCTTC
TRBD1	TRBV18	TRBJ2-7	few	CASSPGQADYEQYF	TGTGCCAGCTCACCGGGACAGGCGGACTACGAGCAGTACTTC
TRBD1	TRBV15	TRBJ1-4	NA	CATSRETGVFIGLFF	TGTGCCACCAGCAGAGAGACAGGGGTCTTCATTGGACTGTTTTTT
NA	TRBV4-1	TRBJ2-2	NA	CASSHLAGSNTGELFF	TGCGCCAGCAGTCACCTTGCGGGGAGTAACACCGGGGAGCTGTTTTTT
TRBD2	TRBV28	TRBJ2-1	few	CASSLGLAGNEQFF	TGTGCCAGCAGCCTCGGACTAGCGGGAAATGAGCAGTTCTTC
TRBD2	TRBV15	TRBJ2-6	many	CATSRVASGSSGANVLTF	TGTGCCACCAGCAGAGTTGCGAGCGGGAGCTCTGGGGCCAACGTCCTGACTTTC
TRBD1	TRBV12-3/TRBV12-4	TRBJ2-6	NA	CASNTDRGLSGANVLTF	TGTGCCAGCAACACGGACAGGGGGCTCTCTGGGGCCAACGTCCTGACTTTC
NA	TRBV7-3	TRBJ1-6	few	CASSPRGGSGSPLHF	TGTGCCAGCAGCCCCCGTGGGGGGTCGGGGTCACCCCTCCACTTT
NA	TRBV14	TRBJ2-7	few	CASSQGRTTEQYF	TGTGCCAGCAGCCAAGGCCGGACAACCGAGCAGTACTTC
TRBD1	TRBV12-3/TRBV12-4	TRBJ2-1	many	CASSESGTANNEQFF	TGTGCCAGCAGTGAGAGTGGGACAGCAAACAATGAGCAGTTCTTC
NA	TRBV6-5	TRBJ2-1	few	CASSYSLGGDEQFF	TGTGCCAGCAGTTACTCTCTCGGAGGCGATGAGCAGTTCTTC
TRBD2	TRBV4-2	TRBJ2-2	many	CASSQEWGLVTGELFF	TGTGCCAGCAGCCAAGAGTGGGGACTAGTCACCGGGGAGCTGTTTTTT
NA	TRBV24-1	TRBJ2-3	few	CATSAHATDTQYF	TGTGCCACCAGTGCCCACGCCACAGATACGCAGTATTTT
TRBD2	TRBV20-1	TRBJ2-7	many	CSATTSGSYEQYF	TGCAGTGCTACGACTAGCGGGAGCTACGAGCAGTACTTC
NA	TRBV5-7	TRBJ2-7	NA	CAISPRGLCYEQYF	TGTGCCATCAGCCCCAGGGGACTCTGCTACGAGCAGTACTTC
NA	TRBV20-1	TRBJ2-3	NA	CCAITPGSLTTDTQYF	TGCTGTGCTATAACCCCCGGGAGCCTCACCACAGATACGCAGTATTTT
NA	TRBV24-1	TRBJ2-1	NA	CATSDPNLGLYNEQFF	TGTGCCACCAGTGATCCAAACTTGGGGCTATACAATGAGCAGTTCTTC
NA	TRBV6-5	TRBJ1-2	few	CASSYSAGAGYTF	TGTGCCAGCAGTTACTCTGCGGGTGCGGGCTACACCTTC
TRBD1	TRBV11-2	TRBJ2-3	NA	CASSQGQGTTDTQYF	TGTGCCAGCAGCCAGGGACAGGGGACCACAGATACGCAGTATTTT
TRBD2	TRBV20-1	TRBJ2-3	NA	CSAFRLALRTDTQYF	TGCAGTGCTTTTCGACTAGCCCTGCGCACAGATACGCAGTATTTT
NA	TRBV6-1	TRBJ2-3	NA	CASSLMGPSSDTQYF	TGTGCCAGCAGCCTTATGGGACCGAGCTCAGATACGCAGTATTTT
NA	TRBV6-4	TRBJ2-2	NA	CASSDGEATGELFF	TGTGCCAGCAGTGACGGGGAGGCCACCGGGGAGCTGTTTTTT
TRBD1	TRBV9	TRBJ1-1	few	CASSATGTGVYTEAFF	TGTGCCAGCAGCGCAACCGGGACAGGGGTTTACACTGAAGCTTTCTTT
NA	TRBV3-1	TRBJ2-3	NA	CASSQDGRPGNTDTQYF	TGTGCCAGCAGCCAAGATGGGAGGCCCGGCAACACAGATACGCAGTATTTT
NA	TRBV5-4	TRBJ2-1	NA	CASSLEGAGKNEQFF	TGTGCCAGCAGCTTGGAGGGAGCAGGAAAAAATGAGCAGTTCTTC
NA	TRBV29-1	TRBJ1-2	few	CSVESGAGGYGYTF	TGCAGCGTTGAAAGTGGGGCAGGAGGGTATGGCTACACCTTC
TRBD1	TRBV12-3/TRBV12-4	TRBJ2-5	few	CASSPPGQGQETQYF	TGTGCCAGCAGTCCCCCGGGACAGGGACAAGAGACCCAGTACTTC
TRBD1	TRBV7-9	TRBJ2-5	NA	CASSSQGARETQYF	TGTGCCAGCAGCTCACAGGGGGCCAGGGAGACCCAGTACTTC
NA	TRBV11-2	TRBJ2-3	few	CASSPGDLEDTQYF	TGTGCCAGCAGCCCAGGGGATTTAGAAGATACGCAGTATTTT
TRBD2	TRBV7-6	TRBJ2-3	few	CASSHRQAGVVDTQYF	TGTGCCAGCAGCCATCGCCAAGCGGGAGTTGTAGATACGCAGTATTTT
NA	TRBV6-5	TRBJ2-2	few	CASSYYSDTGELFF	TGTGCCAGCAGTTACTACAGCGACACCGGGGAGCTGTTTTTT
NA	TRBV11-2	TRBJ2-7	NA	CASSLVSQGPPYEQYF	TGTGCCAGCAGCTTAGTTAGCCAGGGGCCCCCTTACGAGCAGTACTTC
NA	TRBV9	TRBJ2-5	many	CASGGSAAAGTQYF	TGTGCCAGCGGTGGGTCCGCAGCAGCAGGGACCCAGTACTTC
NA	TRBV7-9	TRBJ2-7	few	CASSLDYDYEQYF	TGTGCCAGCAGCTTAGATTACGACTACGAGCAGTACTTC
NA	TRBV5-1	TRBJ2-7	many	CASSLVGQGNEQYF	TGCGCCAGCAGCTTGGTTGGGCAGGGTAATGAGCAGTACTTC
NA	TRBV7-8	TRBJ2-5	many	CASSTRPGSSSQETQYF	TGTGCCAGCAGCACACGCCCAGGGTCTAGCAGCCAAGAGACCCAGTACTTC
TRBD2	TRBV24-1	TRBJ2-1	few	CAVSGTSGSGEQFF	TGTGCCGTATCCGGGACTAGCGGGAGCGGGGAGCAGTTCTTC
NA	TRBV4-3	TRBJ2-7	NA	CASSQGTVGIGEQYF	TGCGCCAGCAGCCAAGGGACCGTGGGGATTGGGGAGCAGTACTTC